These 27 T cell receptor beta chains share one sample of origin, sequenced in a study of blood T cells in healthy people across ages. A second PCR of 7 to 11 cycles used a sample-barcoded 5' primer and a J-beta primer mix. In TCRdb, the 5' RACE reads were re-called with MiXCR into one record per CDR3 protein. This table has 1.5 million to 2 million distinct CDR3 sequences, roughly 27% appearing once. The sample was blood. The receptors derive from a woman aged 25 to 39 in good health.

The chain carries TRBV7-9 and TRBJ1-1; TRBD1 is a possible D gene (6 bases). This CDR3 has 12 residues. Germline-derived CDR1 and CDR2 are SEHNR and FQNEAQ (reference sequence). V was trimmed by 5 bases and J by 11 bases, leaving 15 bases between them. In nucleotides, the CDR3 is TGTGCCAGCAGCGAAACTTCAGGGGCGGCTTTCTTT. Encoded protein: CASSETSGAAFF.

The rearrangement uses TRBV6-5 and TRBJ2-7, with TRBD1 matching 7 bases. Trimming took 2 bases from V and 6 from J; bases not matched to a gene: 4. CDR3 size: 13 residues. The germline V gene has CDR1 MNHEY and CDR2 SVGAGI. CDR3 bases: TGTGCCAGCAGTTACGACAGGGTAGGCGAGCAGTACTTC. Translation: CASSYDRVGEQYF.

A few counts support this clonotype. V is TRBV7-2 and J is TRBJ2-3, with D perhaps TRBD1 (5 bases). V was cut by 1 base and J by 5 bases, with 16 bases left in between. CDR3 length: 16 amino acids. Per germline, CDR1 SGHTA and CDR2 FQGNSA. The CDR3 sequence: CASSLEGARLGDTQYF. The CDR3 coding sequence is TGTGCCAGCAGCTTAGAAGGGGCGCGCCTCGGAGATACGCAGTATTTT.

Many counts were recorded for this clonotype. CDR3 sequence reads: CASSPQEGYNEQFF. The CDR3 DNA reads TGTGCCAGCTCACCACAGGAGGGCTACAATGAGCAGTTCTTC. The chain joins TRBV18 to TRBJ2-1; D perhaps matches TRBD2 (6 bases). Deletions cut 1 base from V and 3 bases from J, with 7 bases between. Germline V gene lookup returns CDR1 KGHSH and CDR2 LQKENI. This CDR3 comprises 14 residues.

This clonotype was observed a few times. The chain recombines TRBV5-1 with TRBJ2-6; D gene unclear. Germline CDR1 reads SGHRS; CDR2 reads YFSETQ. The CDR3 length is 16 residues. V lost 9 bases, J lost 0 bases, and 16 bases lay in between. The CDR3: CATQDGRFSGANVLTF. CDR3 sequence (DNA): TGCGCCACGCAGGACGGTAGATTCTCTGGGGCCAACGTCCTGACTTTC.

This clonotype showed up just a few times. This sequence joins TRBV20-1 and TRBJ2-3; D not resolved. Germline-derived CDR1 and CDR2 are DFQATT and SNEGSKA (reference sequence). CDR3 length: 13 residues. The CDR3 DNA is TGCAGCACCACGTGGGCCCCGGCGGATACGCAGTATTTT. Its protein product is CSTTWAPADTQYF.

The V call is TRBV5-1, the J call TRBJ2-1, with D unclear. The CDR3 covers 15 residues. Germline assignment: CDR1 SGHRS and CDR2 YFSETQ. Trimming pared 7 bases from V and 1 base from J, leaving 15 bases between. CDR3 region: CASAPLPGSYNEQFF. The DNA of the CDR3 is TGCGCCAGCGCCCCACTCCCAGGATCCTACAATGAGCAGTTCTTC.

Comment on this clonotype: A much larger clonotype is one base distant, so this may be a read error. Here the CDR3 reads CASSERADTRYF. The CDR3 DNA is TGTGCCAGCAGCGAAAGAGCAGATACGCGGTATTTT. The rearrangement uses TRBV3-1 and TRBJ2-3; D not resolved. Per the germline V gene, CDR1 is LGHDT and CDR2 is YNNKEL (reference sequence). The CDR3 consists of 12 residues.

As for this clonotype: The junction does not match germline at one end; this may be a read error. V gene TRBV28 combines with J gene TRBJ2-4, with 7 bases matching TRBD2. The CDR3 has 15 amino acids. The V gene's germline CDR1 is MDHEN and CDR2 SYDVKM. CDR3 in DNA: TGTGCCGGCAGTATCGGGGGGTGGGCCAAAAACATTCAGTACTTC. This encodes CAGSIGGWAKNIQYF.

The V call is TRBV7-9, the J call TRBJ2-7, with D perhaps TRBD1 (7 bases). The V gene lost 5 bases and the J gene lost 4 bases, with 15 bases spanning the gap. This CDR3 contains 14 residues. Looked up from germline, CDR1 is SEHNR and CDR2 is FQNEAQ (reference sequence). CDR3 sequence: CASSRQGGKYEQYF. DNA of the CDR3: TGTGCCAGCAGCAGACAGGGAGGCAAGTACGAGCAGTACTTC. Complete variable domain (other parts from reference TRBV7-9 and TRBJ2-7): DTGVSQNPRHKITKRGQNVTFRCDPISEHNRLYWYRQTLGQGPEFLTYFQNEAQLEKSRLLSDRFSAERPKGSFSTLEIQRTEQGDSAMYLCASSRQGGKYEQYFGPGTRLTVT.

This clonotype is a singleton in its sample. The chain is built from TRBV9 and TRBJ2-1; the match to TRBD2 covers 8 bases. V was clipped by 0 bases and J by 3 bases; unmatched bases: 11. Germline V gene sequence: CDR1 SGDLS, CDR2 YYNGEE. This CDR3 region has 18 residues. CDR3 region: CASSVEAGGRDHYNEQFF. The CDR3, as DNA: TGTGCCAGCAGCGTAGAGGCGGGGGGCCGAGACCACTACAATGAGCAGTTCTTC.

This clonotype was observed a handful of times. The rearrangement links TRBV3-1 to TRBJ2-3; D is undetermined. This CDR3 is 13 amino acids long. V lost 8 bases and J lost 3, with 12 bases in between. CDR1 is LGHDT, CDR2 YNNKEL, per germline (reference sequence). The CDR3 DNA reads TGTGCCAGCGACCAGCGAGGAACAGATACGCAGTATTTT. Translating gives CASDQRGTDTQYF.

The V gene is TRBV15, the J gene TRBJ2-3, with D possibly TRBD1 on 5 matching bases. There are 15 residues in the CDR3. The V and J ends lost 5 bases and 2 bases respectively, with 14 bases between them. In germline, CDR1 is LNHNV, CDR2 YYDKDF (reference sequence). DNA of the CDR3: TGTGCCACCAGCCCCAAGGGGTCGACCACAGATACGCAGTATTTT. Translated, it gives CATSPKGSTTDTQYF.

V usage is TRBV10-3 and J usage is TRBJ2-7, with 8 nucleotides matching TRBD2. This CDR3 has 14 residues. The germline V gene has CDR1 ENHRY and CDR2 SYGVKD. J was trimmed by 0 bases and V by 7 bases; bases with no gene match: 5. The CDR3 loop reads CAINTGTSSYEQYF. In DNA, the CDR3 is TGTGCCATCAACACCGGGACTAGCTCCTACGAGCAGTACTTC.

This chain joins TRBV6-1 and TRBJ2-1; unclear D gene. Germline lookup yields CDR1 MNHNS and CDR2 SASEGT. The CDR3 sequence is 12 residues long. V shed 8 bases and J shed 8 bases, with 13 bases lying between them. CDR3 protein: CASASWIDEQFF. CDR3 DNA: TGTGCCAGCGCCAGTTGGATCGATGAGCAGTTCTTC.

In this sample, this clonotype turned up many times. V usage is TRBV15 and J usage is TRBJ2-5, with D tentatively TRBD2 (5 bases). The V gene's germline CDR1 is LNHNV and CDR2 YYDKDF (reference sequence). The CDR3 has 13 residues. Trimming removed 1 base from V and 5 bases from J, with 8 bases in between. The CDR3 region is CATSRVTGETQYF. CDR3 bases: TGTGCCACCAGCAGAGTCACGGGGGAGACCCAGTACTTC.

The chain has TRBV5-1 and TRBJ1-1; 8 bases match TRBD1. The V and J ends lost 1 base and 4 bases, in that order; junction bases with no gene match: 3. The CDR3 is 14 residues long. Germline V gene lookup returns CDR1 SGHRS and CDR2 YFSETQ. CDR3 sequence: CASSLTQGGTEAFF. The CDR3 nucleotides are TGCGCCAGCAGCTTGACACAGGGGGGCACTGAAGCTTTCTTT.

Only a few counts were recorded for this clonotype. The V call is TRBV2, the J call TRBJ2-3; D is uncertain. Germline lookup yields CDR1 SNHLY and CDR2 FYNNEI. The CDR3 runs 11 residues. Trimming removed 4 bases from V and 5 bases from J, with 4 bases in between. DNA of the CDR3: TGTGCCAGCAGTGCAGAAGATACGCAGTATTTT. Translation gives CASSAEDTQYF.

As DNA, the CDR3 is TGTGCCAGCAGTCAATCGGGTCTGCACTATGGCTACACCTTC. This codes for CASSQSGLHYGYTF. The chain carries TRBV6-5 and TRBJ1-2; no clear D. This CDR3 has 14 amino acids. Germline assignment: CDR1 MNHEY and CDR2 SVGAGI. Trimming stripped 5 bases from V and 3 bases from J, with 13 bases between.

A single count supports this clonotype. The chain has TRBV27 and TRBJ1-6, with no clear D. The CDR3 has 14 amino acids. CDR1 is MNHEY and CDR2 is SMNVEV in the germline V gene (reference sequence). V gave up 8 bases and J gave up 5 bases, with 13 bases separating them. The CDR3 spells CASRRPPDNSPLHF. The CDR3 DNA is TGTGCCAGCCGCAGGCCCCCCGATAATTCACCCCTCCACTTT.

This clonotype has just a few counts. V usage is TRBV7-9 and J usage is TRBJ2-3, with D possibly TRBD2 on 5 matching bases. Trimming left V 2 bases short and J 8 bases short, with 11 bases between. The CDR3 runs 13 residues. Germline V CDR1 and CDR2: SEHNR, FQNEAQ (reference sequence). As DNA, the CDR3 is TGTGCCAGCAGCTTACCCGGGGAGCGTACGCAGTATTTT. This gives the protein CASSLPGERTQYF. Combining the CDR3 with reference TRBV7-9 and TRBJ2-3 gives the whole variable domain DTGVSQNPRHKITKRGQNVTFRCDPISEHNRLYWYRQTLGQGPEFLTYFQNEAQLEKSRLLSDRFSAERPKGSFSTLEIQRTEQGDSAMYLCASSLPGERTQYFGPGTRLTVL.

This clonotype showed up just a few times. The rearrangement links TRBV2 to TRBJ2-7; D is possibly TRBD1 or TRBD2 (7 bases each). Germline loops: CDR1 SNHLY, CDR2 FYNNEI. The CDR3 is made up of 13 amino acids. V lost 4 bases, J lost 6 bases, and 13 bases lay in between. The CDR3 is CASSAAGGAEQYF. In DNA, the CDR3 is TGTGCCAGCAGTGCTGCAGGGGGGGCCGAGCAGTACTTC.

The chain carries TRBV6-6 and TRBJ2-5; 8 bases align to TRBD1. The CDR3 is 15 amino acids. In germline, CDR1 is MNHNY, CDR2 SVGAGI (reference sequence). After removal of 6 bases from V and 5 bases from J, the junction contained 11 bases not matched to a gene. The CDR3 DNA sequence: TGTGCCAGCAGATCCCGGTCGACAGGGGAGGAGACCCAGTACTTC. Its translation: CASRSRSTGEETQYF.

This clonotype showed up just a few times. The gene calls are TRBV7-9 and TRBJ2-5, with D perhaps matching TRBD1 (5 bases). The length of the CDR3 is 14 residues. Per the germline V gene, CDR1 is SEHNR and CDR2 is FQNEAQ (reference sequence). Trimming removed 3 bases at V and 5 bases at J, with 13 bases between. Here the CDR3 DNA reads TGTGCCAGCAGCTTCGTAAAGGGGCGGGAGACCCAGTACTTC. Its translation is CASSFVKGRETQYF.

This chain connects TRBV7-2 to TRBJ2-1, with D unresolved. Germline V gene lookup returns CDR1 SGHTA and CDR2 FQGNSA. The CDR3 covers 11 residues. Trimming removed 4 bases from V and 7 bases from J, with 5 bases in between. CDR3 bases: TGTGCCAGCAGCTACTTTAATGAGCAGTTCTTC. Its protein is CASSYFNEQFF.

This chain links TRBV20-1 with TRBJ1-2; D is ambiguous. Trimming took 5 bases from V and 3 from J, leaving 19 bases between them. Per germline, CDR1 DFQATT and CDR2 SNEGSKA (reference sequence). The CDR3 extends over 15 amino acids. CDR3 nucleotide sequence: TGCAGTGCTCGTCGACCTTTCCTGGGCGACTATGGCTACACCTTC. Amino acids: CSARRPFLGDYGYTF.

In this sample, this clonotype turned up a few times. CDR3 in amino acids: CASREGGSRQFF. CDR3 nucleotide sequence: TGTGCCAGCAGAGAAGGAGGCTCCCGACAGTTCTTC. The chain carries TRBV25-1 and TRBJ2-1; a weak D match, TRBD2 (5 bases). Germline V gene data show CDR1 as MGHDK and CDR2 as SYGVNS. There are 12 residues in the CDR3. Trimming removed 6 bases from V and 13 bases from J, with 16 bases in between.